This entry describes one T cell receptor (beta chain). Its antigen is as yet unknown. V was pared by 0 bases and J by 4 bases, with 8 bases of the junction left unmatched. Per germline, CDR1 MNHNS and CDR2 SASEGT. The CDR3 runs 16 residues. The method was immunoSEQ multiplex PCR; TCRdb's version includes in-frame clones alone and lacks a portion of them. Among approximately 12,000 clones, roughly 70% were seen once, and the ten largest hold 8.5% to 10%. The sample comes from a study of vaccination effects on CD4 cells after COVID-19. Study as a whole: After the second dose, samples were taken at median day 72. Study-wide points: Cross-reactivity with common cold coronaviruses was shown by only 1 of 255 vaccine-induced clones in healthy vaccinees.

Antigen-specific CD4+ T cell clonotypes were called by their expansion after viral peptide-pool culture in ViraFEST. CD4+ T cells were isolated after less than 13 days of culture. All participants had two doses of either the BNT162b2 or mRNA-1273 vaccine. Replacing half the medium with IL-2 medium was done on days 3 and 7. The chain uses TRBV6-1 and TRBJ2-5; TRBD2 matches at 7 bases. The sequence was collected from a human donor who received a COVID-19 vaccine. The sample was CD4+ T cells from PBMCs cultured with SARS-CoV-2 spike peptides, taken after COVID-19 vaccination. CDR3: CASSEAGGTLGETQYF. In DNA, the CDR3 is TGTGCCAGCAGTGAAGCGGGGGGGACGTTGGGAGAGACCCAGTACTTC.